This T cell receptor (beta chain) was profiled in a study of T-cell reconstitution after alpha-beta-depleted transplantation in children. V was cut by 5 bases and J by 0 bases, with 8 bases left in between. The germline gives CDR1 SGHTA, CDR2 FQGTGA. The CDR3 totals 15 residues. Unique molecular identifiers were incorporated when the TCRbeta library was constructed. TCRdb analysed the PCR reads with MiXCR anew, one entry per CDR3 protein. The sample holds 600,000 to 700,000 distinct CDR3 sequences; roughly 15% are singletons and the top ten take 1.1%. The receptor's source is a human donor who donated a stem cell graft to a child with acute myeloid leukemia. The specimen was PBMCs from the stem cell graft donor, collected from the stem cell graft. This sequence joins TRBV7-3 and TRBJ2-6; no reliable D call. CDR3 region: CASSPQISGANVLTF. The CDR3 DNA sequence: TGTGCCAGCAGCCCGCAGATCTCTGGGGCCAACGTCCTGACTTTC.